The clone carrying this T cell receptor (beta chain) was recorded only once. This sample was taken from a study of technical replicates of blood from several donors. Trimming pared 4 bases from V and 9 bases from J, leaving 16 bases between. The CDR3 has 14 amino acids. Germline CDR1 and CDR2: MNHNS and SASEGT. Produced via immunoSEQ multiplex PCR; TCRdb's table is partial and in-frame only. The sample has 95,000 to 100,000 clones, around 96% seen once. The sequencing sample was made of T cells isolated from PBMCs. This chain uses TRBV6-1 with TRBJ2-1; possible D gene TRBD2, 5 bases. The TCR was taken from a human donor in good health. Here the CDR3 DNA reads TGTGCCAGCAGTGGGGCTAGATTAGGGAGTGAGCAGTTCTTC. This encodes CASSGARLGSEQFF.